This T cell receptor (beta chain) stems from a study of cytomegalovirus exposure and HLA in healthy donors. Turning to this clone: What it binds is not known.

Study results and limitations: An analysis that came later showed most CMV-associated TCR beta chains appearing HLA-restricted.

The PCR contained 60 Vbeta and 13 Jbeta primers. The protocol was immunoSEQ multiplex PCR, while the TCRdb copy is restricted to in-frame clones and leaves out a portion. This table has around 160,000 clones, under 85% appearing once. The material sequenced was PBMCs. This clonotype was obtained from a man aged 50-59 years in good health and CMV-seropositive.

The CDR3 bases are TGTGCCAGCAGCCCCAGGGGGCTGAGCACCGGGGAGCTGTTTTTT. It yields the protein CASSPRGLSTGELFF. The gene calls are TRBV11-1 and TRBJ2-2; 8 bases are a match to TRBD1. CDR3 length: 15 residues. V lost 5 bases to trimming and J lost 4 bases; unmatched junction nucleotides: 6. Germline V gene sequence: CDR1 SGHAT, CDR2 FQDESV (reference sequence).